The entry below describes one TCR beta chain. The sample belongs to a study of blood T cell repertoires in COVID-19. Study details: Nucleic acid was either cDNA or gDNA, and it came from T cells, B-cell-depleted T cells, or PBMCs.

The CDR3 totals 14 residues. Germline V lookup: CDR1 SNHLY, CDR2 FYNNEI. The V and J ends lost 5 bases and 0 bases respectively, with 11 bases between them. Clones were sequenced by immunoSEQ multiplex PCR, and TCRdb holds only the in-frame ones, with some missing. The sample lists 70,000 to 80,000 clones, approximately 86% seen once, with roughly 13% in the top ten. The sequenced material came from peripheral blood. The receptor comes from a woman aged 55-69 years with acute or convalescent COVID-19. The V gene is TRBV2, the J gene TRBJ2-7, with D hard to call. The CDR3 sequence: CASSSNLRSYEQYF. CDR3 sequence (DNA): TGTGCCAGCAGTAGTAATTTGCGCTCCTACGAGCAGTACTTC.